This T cell receptor beta chain was observed in a study of blood T cell repertoires in COVID-19. Study information: There were acute and convalescent COVID-19 samples, and they came from the United States, Italy and Spain. Sources were T cells, B-cell-depleted T cells, or PBMCs; the material itself was cDNA or gDNA.

Trimming left V 0 bases short and J 0 bases short, with 9 bases between. Germline V lookup: CDR1 SGHTA, CDR2 FQGTGA. The CDR3 sequence is 16 residues long. Under the authors' procedure: Scientists estimated how many nucleated cells there were by amplifying reference gene primers. TCRdb keeps only in-frame clones here, not all; method: immunoSEQ multiplex PCR. V, J and clone size reflect that table, while D and trimming were determined from the DNA. The table has more than 150,000 clones, roughly three quarters seen once; the top ten hold 15% to 20%. The TCR sequence derives from a man aged 55 to 70 with active or convalescent COVID-19. Sequencing used peripheral blood. The chain employs TRBV7-3 and TRBJ2-1; TRBD1 is a possible D gene (6 bases). For the CDR3, the DNA is TGTGCCAGCAGCTTAACTGGGGGCGGCTCCTACAATGAGCAGTTCTTC. Its protein is CASSLTGGGSYNEQFF.